This TCR beta chain originates from a study of T cells in Graves' hyperthyroidism and ophthalmopathy. Exclusion criteria comprised uncontrolled infection, other autoimmune disease, pregnancy or lactation. Amplified regions were TCR beta CDR3 sequences from RNA transcripts. The TCR CDR3 was amplified in a first-round RT-PCR using the HTBI primer set. TCRdb independently ran MiXCR on the multiplex PCR reads; one entry per CDR3 protein. The data show 250,000 or so distinct CDR3 sequences, with roughly 15% seen just once and over 30% held by the top ten. General study results and limits: Clonotypes that were expanded in thyroid above 0.001 mostly appeared in blood too. The model predicted ophthalmopathy a median approximately 6.3 months before onset.

V lost 4 bases to trimming and J lost 7 bases; unmatched junction nucleotides: 6. Germline V gives CDR1 LGHDT, CDR2 YNNKEL (reference sequence). The CDR3 totals 14 residues. This clonotype was seen repeatedly, ten times or more. Its antigen is still unknown. The V call is TRBV3-1, the J call TRBJ2-4, with 8 bases fitting TRBD2. The receptor comes from a woman aged 45-60 years with Graves' hyperthyroidism that later progressed to Graves' ophthalmopathy. Sequenced sample: blood. The CDR3 DNA sequence: TGTGCCAGCAGCCGCACGGGGGGGGGCAACATTCAGTACTTC. Its translation is CASSRTGGGNIQYF.